The following is a T cell receptor beta chain sequence with its context. Its matching antigen is unknown. This sample is drawn from a study of cytomegalovirus exposure and HLA in healthy donors. Study results and caveats: Apart from CMV serostatus, no immune exposure information was available. The likely origin of a cluster of highly shared sequence variants was a sequencing artifact. Most CMV-associated TCR beta chains appeared HLA-restricted in a later analysis. Per a prior analysis, the majority of TCR beta V segments were productive roughly 87% or roughly 30% of the time.

13 Jbeta primers and 60 Vbeta primers were used for the PCR. Sequencing used immunoSEQ multiplex PCR; TCRdb keeps in-frame clones, though not all of them. The table lists approximately 130,000 clones, less than 90% of them singletons. V trimming: 2 bases; J trimming: 7 bases; junction bases outside the gene matches: 10. This CDR3 has 17 amino acids. CDR1 and CDR2 from the germline V gene are SGHDN and FVKESK. Sequenced material: PBMCs. The J gene is TRBJ2-1, the V gene TRBV14, with 11 bases identical to TRBD2. The TCR was taken from a middle-aged man in good health and CMV-seronegative. The DNA for the CDR3 is TGTGCCAGCAGCCAACTCTACCTAGCGGGGGGCGGTAATGAGCAGTTCTTC. It is translated as CASSQLYLAGGGNEQFF.